This note documents a single T cell receptor beta chain sequence. As yet, its antigen is unknown. Data came from immunoSEQ multiplex PCR; TCRdb stores just in-frame clones and leaves some out. The table lists some 80,000 clones, approximately 85% of them singletons, with roughly 0.71% in the top ten. Germline V gene lookup returns CDR1 SGHTA and CDR2 FQGNSA. The CDR3 has 18 amino acids. Unmatched junction bases numbered 16, after V lost 5 bases and J lost 3 bases. The record originates from a study of OX40 agonist ivuxolimab in advanced cancers. Study-wide results and caveats: Averaging showed that CD8+ T cells had more expanded clones than CD4+ did.

The clonotype comes from an adult with an advanced solid tumor such as melanoma, head and neck, liver or kidney cancer. Sequencing used CD4+ or CD8+ T cells sorted from blood, obtained in a trial of the OX40 agonist ivuxolimab. The V and J genes are TRBV7-2 and TRBJ2-7, with TRBD2 identical over 10 bases. CDR3 residues: CASSGRRPPKRGGYEQYF. The CDR3 DNA reads TGTGCCAGCAGCGGTAGACGACCCCCTAAGCGGGGGGGCTACGAGCAGTACTTC.